This TCR beta chain was obtained from a study of early stage breast cancer tumors. The CDR3 consists of 16 residues. V shed 2 bases, J shed 7 bases, and the junction held 7 bases outside the gene matches. Germline CDR1 and CDR2: SNHLY and FYNNEI. Sequencing was performed with immunoSEQ multiplex PCR; in TCRdb, only in-frame clones are kept and a portion is missing. The table lists some 47,000 clones, approximately 80% of them singletons. The V gene is TRBV2, the J gene TRBJ2-1; TRBD2 aligns across 11 bases. Specimen: blood. The sequence came from a person aged 45-65 years with breast cancer. This CDR3 reads CASSEKAASGRNEQFF. The CDR3 coding sequence is TGTGCCAGCAGTGAAAAGGCGGCTAGCGGGAGGAATGAGCAGTTCTTC.